The 14 T cell receptor beta chains presented below share a single source sample, sequenced in a study of Ad26.COV2.S vaccination and SARS-CoV-2 variants. The method was immunoSEQ multiplex PCR; TCRdb's version includes in-frame clones alone and lacks a portion of them. The data hold a few hundred thousand clones, with more than 75% observed a single time. The treatment here: approximately 18 received Ad26.COV2.S at low or high dose, single or two shots; 5 received placebo; per-sample allocation not given. The investigators took samples on day 63 after the first vaccine or placebo injection. The sample in question was peripheral blood, obtained in a trial of Ad26.COV2.S vaccine versus placebo. The receptors shown here come from a person between 18 and 60 years old who received the Ad26.COV2.S COVID-19 vaccine or a placebo.

The chain is built from TRBV15 and TRBJ2-2; either TRBD1 or TRBD2 may supply D (5 bases each). CDR1 LNHNV and CDR2 YYDKDF come from the germline V gene (reference sequence). The V gene lost 11 bases and the J gene lost 4 bases, with 20 bases spanning the gap. This CDR3 contains 15 residues. The chain's CDR3 is CAPSYQGGGTGELFF. In DNA form, the CDR3 reads TGTGCCCCCTCATATCAGGGTGGAGGCACCGGGGAGCTGTTTTTT. Drawing the rest from reference TRBV15 and TRBJ2-2, the complete variable domain is DAMVIQNPRYQVTQFGKPVTLSCSQTLNHNVMYWYQQKSSQAPKLLFHYYDKDFNNEADTPDNFQSRRPNTSFCFLDIRSPGLGDTAMYLCAPSYQGGGTGELFFGEGSRLTVL.

V usage is TRBV25-1 and J usage is TRBJ1-2; 8 positions match TRBD1. Unmatched junction bases numbered 8, after V lost 6 bases and J lost 5 bases. CDR3 length equals 14 residues. Germline V gene data show CDR1 as MGHDK and CDR2 as SYGVNS. The CDR3 protein is CASRETGEGYGYTF. The DNA for the CDR3 is TGTGCCAGCAGAGAGACAGGGGAGGGTTATGGCTACACCTTC.

The CDR3 region has the DNA TGTGCCAGCAGCTTGGATGGGACAGGCCCAAGGGAGCAGTACTTC. Its protein is CASSLDGTGPREQYF. The rearrangement links TRBV7-3 to TRBJ2-7, with 8 bases identical to TRBD1. Trimming at V came to 3 bases and at J to 7 bases, leaving 11 bases not matched to a gene. Germline CDR1 is SGHTA and CDR2 is FQGTGA. The CDR3 is made up of 15 amino acids.

V and J are TRBV7-8 and TRBJ2-7; D not certain. The germline V gene encodes CDR1 SGHVS and CDR2 FQNEAQ. This CDR3 is 14 amino acids long. The ends were cut back, 4 bases at V and 0 bases at J, with 10 bases in the middle. The chain's CDR3 is CASSSRTFSYEQYF. The CDR3 bases are TGTGCCAGCAGCTCTCGGACCTTCTCCTACGAGCAGTACTTC.

This clone was counted once. V usage is TRBV25-1 and J usage is TRBJ2-7; the D is unclear. Per the germline V gene, CDR1 is MGHDK and CDR2 is SYGVNS. V lost 2 bases and J lost 7, with 6 bases in between. This CDR3 contains 11 residues. For the CDR3, the DNA is TGTGCCAGCAGTGAAGTGGGGGAGCAGTACTTC. Encoded protein: CASSEVGEQYF.

The chain has TRBV7-9 and TRBJ2-3; either TRBD1 or TRBD2 may supply D (6 bases each). V was cut by 0 bases and J by 2 bases, with 9 bases left in between. CDR3 length: 15 amino acids. Germline V gives CDR1 SEHNR, CDR2 FQNEAQ (reference sequence). The CDR3 loop reads CASSLAGGPTDTQYF. The CDR3 DNA follows: TGTGCCAGCAGCTTAGCGGGGGGCCCCACAGATACGCAGTATTTT.

The chain uses TRBV19 and TRBJ1-1; D remains unclear. V was cut by 3 bases and J by 1 base, with 6 bases left in between. The CDR3 runs to 13 residues. CDR1 LNHDA and CDR2 SQIVND come from the germline V gene (reference sequence). The CDR3 region has the DNA TGTGCCAGTAGTATTCGACAGAACACTGAAGCTTTCTTT. Encoded protein: CASSIRQNTEAFF.

The chain combines TRBV9 with TRBJ2-1, with D unresolved. In germline, CDR1 is SGDLS, CDR2 YYNGEE. Deletions cut 4 bases from V and 7 bases from J, with 9 bases between. The CDR3 sequence is 12 residues long. CDR3 nucleotide sequence: TGTGCCAGCAGCTCTAAGAGAAATGAGCAGTTCTTC. This translates into CASSSKRNEQFF.

The chain uses TRBV7-9 and TRBJ1-4; tentative D call: TRBD1 (6 bases). Germline V lookup: CDR1 SEHNR, CDR2 FQNEAQ (reference sequence). There are 15 residues in the CDR3. V was cut by 5 bases and J by 7 bases, with 17 bases left in between. In DNA, the CDR3 is TGTGCCAGCAGCAAATTGGGGGGGCGCGTTGAAAAACTGTTTTTT. Amino acid sequence: CASSKLGGRVEKLFF.

The chain combines TRBV6-5 with TRBJ1-6, with D possibly being TRBD1 (5 bases). The CDR3 runs to 13 residues. V was pared by 8 bases and J by 10 bases, with 15 bases between. Germline CDR1 MNHEY, CDR2 SVGAGI. The CDR3 sequence is CASRMGVLSPLHF. CDR3 in DNA: TGTGCCAGCCGGATGGGGGTTCTCTCACCCCTCCACTTT.

This chain joins TRBV5-4 and TRBJ2-7; 7 nucleotides line up with TRBD1. CDR1 and CDR2 (germline): SGHNT, YYREEE (reference sequence). The CDR3 has 13 amino acids. V was clipped by 3 bases and J by 0 bases; unmatched bases: 0. The CDR3 region has the DNA TGTGCCAGCAGCTGGGACAGCTCCTACGAGCAGTACTTC. This codes for CASSWDSSYEQYF.

The chain is built from TRBV11-2 and TRBJ2-5; a possible D gene is TRBD2 (7 bases). Per germline, CDR1 SGHAT and CDR2 FQNNGV. Trimming took off 5 bases at V and 4 bases at J, with 14 bases between the two ends. The CDR3 has 14 residues. The CDR3 DNA follows: TGTGCCAGCAGCGAGGGGGGGTTTGGAGAGACCCAGTACTTC. Its translation is CASSEGGFGETQYF.

The chain is built from TRBV13 and TRBJ2-1, with D tentatively TRBD2 (5 bases). The V end lost 0 bases, the J end lost 4 bases, and 13 bases lay between the germline ends. Germline V gene lookup returns CDR1 PRHDT and CDR2 FYEKMQ (reference sequence). The CDR3 has 16 amino acids. The CDR3 DNA reads as TGTGCCAGCAGCTTAGGACCGAGCGGTTGGTACAATGAGCAGTTCTTC. It yields the protein CASSLGPSGWYNEQFF.

A note on this clone: The junction and the germline gene differ at one end; a read error may be behind it. The V gene is TRBV7-7, the J gene TRBJ2-2, with a possible D match to TRBD1 (6 bases). Per the germline V gene, CDR1 is SSHAT and CDR2 is FNYEAQ (reference sequence). The CDR3 runs 15 residues. The CDR3 nucleotides are TGTGCTAGCACCCCGGGACAAGTAAACACCGGGGAGCTGTTTTTT. Protein product: CASTPGQVNTGELFF. Combining the CDR3 with reference TRBV7-7 and TRBJ2-2 gives the whole variable domain GAGVSQSPRYKVTKRGQDVTLRCDPISSHATLYWYQQALGQGPEFLTYFNYEAQPDKSGLPSDRFSAERPEGSISTLTIQRTEQRDSAMYRCASTPGQVNTGELFFGEGSRLTVL.